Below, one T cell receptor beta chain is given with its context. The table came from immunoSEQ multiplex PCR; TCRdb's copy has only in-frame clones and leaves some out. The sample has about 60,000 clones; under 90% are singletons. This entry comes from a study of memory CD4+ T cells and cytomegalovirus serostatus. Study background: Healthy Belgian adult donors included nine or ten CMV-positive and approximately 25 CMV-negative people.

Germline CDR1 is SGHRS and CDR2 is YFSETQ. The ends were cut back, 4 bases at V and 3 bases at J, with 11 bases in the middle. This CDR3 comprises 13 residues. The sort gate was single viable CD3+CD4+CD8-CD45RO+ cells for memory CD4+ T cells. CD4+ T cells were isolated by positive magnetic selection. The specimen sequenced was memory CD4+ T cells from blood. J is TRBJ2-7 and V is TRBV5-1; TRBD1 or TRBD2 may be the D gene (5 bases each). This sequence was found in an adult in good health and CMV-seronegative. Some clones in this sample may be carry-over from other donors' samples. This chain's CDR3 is CASSGDGYYEQYF. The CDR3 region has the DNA TGCGCCAGCAGCGGGGACGGATACTACGAGCAGTACTTC.